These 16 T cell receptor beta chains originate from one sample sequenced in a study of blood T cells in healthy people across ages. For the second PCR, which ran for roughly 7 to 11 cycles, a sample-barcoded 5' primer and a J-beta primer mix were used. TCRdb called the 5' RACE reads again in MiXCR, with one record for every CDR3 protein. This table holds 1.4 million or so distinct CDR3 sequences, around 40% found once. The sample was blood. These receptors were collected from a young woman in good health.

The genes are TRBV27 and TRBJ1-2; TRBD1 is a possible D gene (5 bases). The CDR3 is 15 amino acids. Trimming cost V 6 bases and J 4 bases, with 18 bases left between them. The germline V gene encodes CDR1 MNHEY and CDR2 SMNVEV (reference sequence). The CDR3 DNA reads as TGTGCCAGCAGAGTTGGGGGGGTGGGCGGCTATGGCTACACCTTC. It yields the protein CASRVGGVGGYGYTF.

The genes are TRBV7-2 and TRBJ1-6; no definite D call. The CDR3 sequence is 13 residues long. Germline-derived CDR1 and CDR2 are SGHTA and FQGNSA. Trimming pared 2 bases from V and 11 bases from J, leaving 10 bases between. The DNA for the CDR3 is TGTGCCAGCAGCTTAAGTACAGCGGCACCCCTCCACTTT. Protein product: CASSLSTAAPLHF.

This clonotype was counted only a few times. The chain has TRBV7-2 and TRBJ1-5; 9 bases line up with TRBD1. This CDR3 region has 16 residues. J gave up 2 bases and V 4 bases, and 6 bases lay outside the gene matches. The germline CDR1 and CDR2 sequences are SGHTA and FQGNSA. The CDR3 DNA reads TGTGCCAGCAGCTGGACAGGGGCGACTGGCAATCAGCCCCAGCATTTT. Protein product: CASSWTGATGNQPQHF.

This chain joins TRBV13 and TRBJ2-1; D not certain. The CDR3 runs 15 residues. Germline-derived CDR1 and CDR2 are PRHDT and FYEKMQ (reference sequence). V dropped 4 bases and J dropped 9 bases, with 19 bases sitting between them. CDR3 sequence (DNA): TGTGCCAGCAGCTCCCTATACATATTGTGGGGTGAGCAGTTCTTC. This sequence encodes CASSSLYILWGEQFF. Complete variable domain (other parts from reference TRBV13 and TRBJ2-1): AAGVIQSPRHLIKEKRETATLKCYPIPRHDTVYWYQQGPGQDPQFLISFYEKMQSDKGSIPDRFSAQQFSDYHSELNMSSLELGDSALYFCASSSLYILWGEQFFGPGTRLTVL.

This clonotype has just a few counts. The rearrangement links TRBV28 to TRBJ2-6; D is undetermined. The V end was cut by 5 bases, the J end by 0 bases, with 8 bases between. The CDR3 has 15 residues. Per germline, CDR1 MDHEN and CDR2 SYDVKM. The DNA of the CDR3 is TGTGCCAGCAGTATCGCGGACTCTGGGGCCAACGTCCTGACTTTC. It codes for CASSIADSGANVLTF.

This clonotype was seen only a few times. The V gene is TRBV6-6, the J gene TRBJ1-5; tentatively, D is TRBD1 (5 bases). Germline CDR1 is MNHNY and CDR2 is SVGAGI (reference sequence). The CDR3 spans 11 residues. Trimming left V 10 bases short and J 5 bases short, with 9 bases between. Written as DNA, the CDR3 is TGTGCCACCCAACAGGATCAGCCCCAGCATTTT. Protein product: CATQQDQPQHF.

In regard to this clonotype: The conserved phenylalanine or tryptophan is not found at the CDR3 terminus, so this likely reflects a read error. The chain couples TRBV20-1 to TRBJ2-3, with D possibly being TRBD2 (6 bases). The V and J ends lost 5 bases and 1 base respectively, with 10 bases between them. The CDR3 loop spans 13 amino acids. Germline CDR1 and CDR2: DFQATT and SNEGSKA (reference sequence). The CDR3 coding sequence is TGCAGTGCTGGAGGGCCAGGCACAGATACGCAGTATCTT. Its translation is CSAGGPGTDTQYL.

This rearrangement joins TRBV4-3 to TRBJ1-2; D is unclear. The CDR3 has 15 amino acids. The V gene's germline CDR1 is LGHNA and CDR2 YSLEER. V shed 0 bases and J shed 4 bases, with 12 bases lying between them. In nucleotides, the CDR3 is TGCGCCAGCAGCCAAGAATCCCAGACTCTCTATGGCTACACCTTC. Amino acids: CASSQESQTLYGYTF.

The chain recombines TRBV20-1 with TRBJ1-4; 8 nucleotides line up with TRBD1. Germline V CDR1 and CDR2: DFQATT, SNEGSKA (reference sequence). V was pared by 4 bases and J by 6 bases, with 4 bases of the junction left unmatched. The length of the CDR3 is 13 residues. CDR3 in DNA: TGCAGTGCTACGACAGGGGTCTATGAAAAACTGTTTTTT. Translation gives CSATTGVYEKLFF.

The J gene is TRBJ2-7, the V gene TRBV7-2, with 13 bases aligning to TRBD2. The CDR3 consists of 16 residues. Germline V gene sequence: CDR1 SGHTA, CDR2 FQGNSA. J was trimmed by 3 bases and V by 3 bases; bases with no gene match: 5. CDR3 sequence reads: CASSLGTSGIVYEQYF. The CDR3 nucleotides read TGTGCCAGCAGCTTGGGGACTAGCGGGATTGTCTACGAGCAGTACTTC.

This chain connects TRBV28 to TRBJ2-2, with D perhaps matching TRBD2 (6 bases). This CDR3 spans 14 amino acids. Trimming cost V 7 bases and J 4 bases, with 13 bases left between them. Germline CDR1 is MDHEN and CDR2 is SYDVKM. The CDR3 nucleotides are TGTGCCAGCACTGGCGGGAAGATCACCGGGGAGCTGTTTTTT. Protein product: CASTGGKITGELFF.

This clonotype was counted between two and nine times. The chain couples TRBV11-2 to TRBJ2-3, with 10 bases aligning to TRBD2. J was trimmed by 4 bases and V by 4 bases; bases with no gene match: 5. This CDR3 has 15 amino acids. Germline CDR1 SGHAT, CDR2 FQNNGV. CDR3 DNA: TGTGCCAGCAGCTCGCTAGCGGGGGTGCCAGATACGCAGTATTTT. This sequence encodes CASSSLAGVPDTQYF.

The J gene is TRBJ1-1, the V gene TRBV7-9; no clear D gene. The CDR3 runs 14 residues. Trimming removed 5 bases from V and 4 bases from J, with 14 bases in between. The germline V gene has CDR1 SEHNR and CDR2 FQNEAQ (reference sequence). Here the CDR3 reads CASSALVSFTEAFF. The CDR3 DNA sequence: TGTGCCAGCAGCGCCCTCGTGTCGTTCACTGAAGCTTTCTTT.

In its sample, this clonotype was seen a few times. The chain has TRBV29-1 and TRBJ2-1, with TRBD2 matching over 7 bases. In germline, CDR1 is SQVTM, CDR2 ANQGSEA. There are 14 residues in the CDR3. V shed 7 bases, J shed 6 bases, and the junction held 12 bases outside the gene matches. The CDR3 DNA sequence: TGCAGCGCTACCCCCCCAGGGAGGGGCAATGAGCAGTTCTTC. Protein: CSATPPGRGNEQFF.

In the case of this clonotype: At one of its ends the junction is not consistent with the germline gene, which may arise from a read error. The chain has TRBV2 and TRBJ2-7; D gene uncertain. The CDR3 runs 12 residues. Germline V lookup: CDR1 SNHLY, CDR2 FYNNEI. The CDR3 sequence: CTSSTAEYEQYF. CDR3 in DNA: TGTACCAGCTCGACGGCAGAATACGAGCAGTACTTC.

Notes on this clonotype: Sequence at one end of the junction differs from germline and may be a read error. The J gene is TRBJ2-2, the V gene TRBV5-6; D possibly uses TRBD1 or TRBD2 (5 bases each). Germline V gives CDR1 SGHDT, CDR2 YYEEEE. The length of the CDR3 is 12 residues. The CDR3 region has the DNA TGTGCCAGCAGCTTGGTCCGAGGGGCGCTGTTTTTT. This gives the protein CASSLVRGALFF. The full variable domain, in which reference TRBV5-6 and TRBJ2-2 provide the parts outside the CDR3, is DAGVTQSPTHLIKTRGQQVTLRCSPKSGHDTVSWYQQALGQGPQFIFQYYEEEERQRGNFPDRFSGHQFPNYSSELNVNALLLGDSALYLCASSLVRGALFFGEGSRLTVL.